This T cell receptor (beta chain) was captured by sequencing in a study of regulatory T cells in long-lasting Graves disease (dated by TCRdb to the early 2020s). With regard to the full study: Persistent Graves' disease was defined as persistently positive TSH receptor autoantibodies together with antithyroid drug treatment for over 5 years. The study took place in China and was registered as a clinical trial. Peripheral blood TCR sequencing and RNA sequencing compared persistent Graves' disease patients with newly diagnosed Graves' disease patients. Antithyroid drugs had been taken for 8.5 to 13 years on average by persistent Graves' disease patients in the clinical cohort. A total of approximately 35 samples were covered by TCR sequencing, comprising around 13 persistent and approximately 20 newly diagnosed Graves' disease patients.

The library was generated by multiplex PCR. The sequencer was an Illumina HiSeq 4000. TCR beta libraries were built with iRepertoire HTBI primers and Arm-PCR amplification of CDR3 regions. Before sequencing, the PCR products underwent gel purification. The original pipeline was this. A total of 60 to 80 TRBV and 14 TRBJ segments were identified across samples and were used for gene usage analysis of CDR3 amino acid clonotypes. COPE and FqMerger were used to merge the filtered high-quality paired reads into contigs. BLAST was used to align contigs to IMGT TRBV, TRBD and TRBJ reference genes, and CDR3 was defined according to IMGT. Highly expanded clones were defined as clonotypes with a frequency above 0.1%. Shannon entropy served as the measure of repertoire diversity, while the Gini coefficient captured V-J evenness. A clonotype found in more than one individual was treated as public. The public reads were reanalyzed by TCRdb: fastp trimming at Q25, MiXCR alignment, in-frame beta chains only. Identical CDR3 proteins give one entry, which carries the most common genes and DNA. For this entry, the V and J calls and clone size follow TCRdb and not the study's own pipeline. The sample yields a few hundred thousand distinct CDR3 sequences; less than 25% were counted once. Around 26% of the sample is taken by the ten largest.

V has 2 bases trimmed and J has 4 bases trimmed; junction bases matching no gene number 8. The CDR3 covers 17 residues, taking in both the cysteine and the phenylalanine. The retained sequence is limited to the CDR3, 51 bases, with the frame set at the first base. The germline V gene sets CDR1 to LGHNA and CDR2 to YNFKEQ. The sample's time point label, in plain terms: persistent/refractory GD, antithyroid drugs over 5 years with positive TRAb. For both TCR sequencing and RNA sequencing, RNA was extracted from PBMCs in TRIzol. Graves' disease was diagnosed according to American Thyroid Association guidelines. Patients were recruited from an endocrinology department in Xi'an, China. From each patient, 8 to 10 milliliters of peripheral blood was collected into an EDTA anticoagulant tube. PBMCs were isolated by Ficoll Paque Plus density gradient separation without further T cell sorting. An Agilent 2100 Bioanalyzer and agarose gel were used to check RNA quality, and a NanoDrop 2000 was used to measure RNA concentration.

Findings and caveats that apply to the study as a whole: Persistent Graves' disease patients showed lower TCR Shannon entropy and fewer highly expanded clones than newly diagnosed patients, suggesting clonal expansion. Because the primary lesion, thyroid tissue, could not be accessed, the study looked at peripheral blood alone. A larger number of public clonotypes was shared among persistent patients (about 2,700) than among newly diagnosed patients (approximately 1,000). Persistent disease showed preferential use of TRBV28, TRBJ1-2 and TRBJ2-5, whereas newly diagnosed disease favored TRBV20-1 and TRBJ2-1. Only the TCR beta chain was sequenced and analyzed. As a limitation, the authors acknowledged that the small sample size may reduce accuracy.

Concerning this clonotype: It lacks a known antigen. The record has no base qualities; no much larger clone is one base away.

Specimen: peripheral blood mononuclear cells (PBMCs), collected when the disease was refractory, from a patient treated with antithyroid drugs. Rearrangement joined TRBV4-2 to TRBJ2-5; the junction holds 12 bases that match TRBD2. This clonotype was obtained from a female donor with Graves disease. The CDR3 reads as follows: CASSQISKLAGGETQYF. The nucleotide sequence reads as follows: TGTGCCAGCAGCCAAATTTCCAAACTAGCGGGAGGAGAGACCCAGTACTTC.